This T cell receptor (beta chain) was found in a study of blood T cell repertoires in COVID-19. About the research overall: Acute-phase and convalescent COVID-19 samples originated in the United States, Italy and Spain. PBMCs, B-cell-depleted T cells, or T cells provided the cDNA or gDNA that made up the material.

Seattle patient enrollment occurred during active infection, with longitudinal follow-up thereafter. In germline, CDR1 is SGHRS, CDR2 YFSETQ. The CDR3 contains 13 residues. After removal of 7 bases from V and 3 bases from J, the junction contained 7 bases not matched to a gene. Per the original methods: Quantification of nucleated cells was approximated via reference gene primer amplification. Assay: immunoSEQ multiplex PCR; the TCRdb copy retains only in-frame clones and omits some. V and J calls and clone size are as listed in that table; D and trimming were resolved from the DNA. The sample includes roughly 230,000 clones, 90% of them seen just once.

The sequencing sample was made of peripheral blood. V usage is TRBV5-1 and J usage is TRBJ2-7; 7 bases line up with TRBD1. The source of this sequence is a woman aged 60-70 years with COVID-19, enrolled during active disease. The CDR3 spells CASSTGQIYEQYF. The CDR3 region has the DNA TGCGCCAGCTCCACGGGACAGATCTACGAGCAGTACTTC.